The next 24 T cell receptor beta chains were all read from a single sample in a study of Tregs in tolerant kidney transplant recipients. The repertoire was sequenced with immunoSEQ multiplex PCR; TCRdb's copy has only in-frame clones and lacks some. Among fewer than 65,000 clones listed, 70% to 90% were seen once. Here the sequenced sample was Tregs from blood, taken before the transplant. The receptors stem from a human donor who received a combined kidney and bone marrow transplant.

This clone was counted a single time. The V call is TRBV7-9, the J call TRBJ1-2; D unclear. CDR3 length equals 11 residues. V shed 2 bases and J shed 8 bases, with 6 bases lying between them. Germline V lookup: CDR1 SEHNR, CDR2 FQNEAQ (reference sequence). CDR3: CASSLPAGYTF. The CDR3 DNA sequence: TGTGCCAGCAGCTTACCCGCGGGCTACACCTTC. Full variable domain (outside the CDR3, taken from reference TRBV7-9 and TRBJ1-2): DTGVSQNPRHKITKRGQNVTFRCDPISEHNRLYWYRQTLGQGPEFLTYFQNEAQLEKSRLLSDRFSAERPKGSFSTLEIQRTEQGDSAMYLCASSLPAGYTFGSGTRLTVV.

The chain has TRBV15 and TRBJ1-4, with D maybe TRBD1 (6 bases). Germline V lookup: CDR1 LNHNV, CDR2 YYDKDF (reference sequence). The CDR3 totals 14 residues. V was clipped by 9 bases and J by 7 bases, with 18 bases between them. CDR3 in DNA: TGTGCCACTACCCCTTGGGGGGCGAGTGAAAAACTGTTTTTT. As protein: CATTPWGASEKLFF.

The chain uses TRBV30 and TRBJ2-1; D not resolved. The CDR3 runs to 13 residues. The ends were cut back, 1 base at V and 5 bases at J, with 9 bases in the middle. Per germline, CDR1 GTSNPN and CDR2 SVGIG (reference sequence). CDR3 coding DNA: TGTGCCTGGAGTGCTAACACCGACAATGAGCAGTTCTTC. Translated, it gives CAWSANTDNEQFF.

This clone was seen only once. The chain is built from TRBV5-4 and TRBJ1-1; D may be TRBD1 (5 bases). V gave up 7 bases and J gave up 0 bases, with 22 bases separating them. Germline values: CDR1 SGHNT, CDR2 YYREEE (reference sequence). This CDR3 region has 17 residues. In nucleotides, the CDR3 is TGTGCCAGCCCTTCCCCCAGGGCAGGGCTCATGAACACTGAAGCTTTCTTT. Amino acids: CASPSPRAGLMNTEAFF. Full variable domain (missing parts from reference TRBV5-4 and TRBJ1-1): ETGVTQSPTHLIKTRGQQVTLRCSSQSGHNTVSWYQQALGQGPQFIFQYYREEENGRGNFPPRFSGLQFPNYSSELNVNALELDDSALYLCASPSPRAGLMNTEAFFGQGTRLTVV.

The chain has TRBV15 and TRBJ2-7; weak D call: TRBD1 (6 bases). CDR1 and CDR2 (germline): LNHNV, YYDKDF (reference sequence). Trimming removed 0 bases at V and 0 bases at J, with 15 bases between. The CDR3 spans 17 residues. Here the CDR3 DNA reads TGTGCCACCAGCAGAGATCCGACAGGTCCCCTCTCCTACGAGCAGTACTTC. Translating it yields CATSRDPTGPLSYEQYF.

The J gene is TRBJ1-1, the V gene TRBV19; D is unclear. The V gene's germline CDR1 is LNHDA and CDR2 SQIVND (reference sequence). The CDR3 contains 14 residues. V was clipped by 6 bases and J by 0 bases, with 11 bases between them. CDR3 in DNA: TGTGCCAGTAGAAGTGGCCCTATGAACACTGAAGCTTTCTTT. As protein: CASRSGPMNTEAFF.

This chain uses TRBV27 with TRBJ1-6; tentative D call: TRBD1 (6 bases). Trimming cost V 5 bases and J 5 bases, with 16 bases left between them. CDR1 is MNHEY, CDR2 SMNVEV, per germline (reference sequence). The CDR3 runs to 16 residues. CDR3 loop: CASSAGTQGNNSPLHF. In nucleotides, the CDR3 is TGTGCCAGCAGTGCAGGGACACAGGGTAATAATTCACCCCTCCACTTT.

The CDR3 sequence: CASSLDSRQGANSEQFF. DNA for the CDR3: TGTGCCAGCAGCTTAGATAGTCGGCAGGGGGCCAATTCGGAGCAGTTCTTC. The rearrangement joins TRBV11-3 to TRBJ2-1; 8 bases are a match to TRBD1. From germline, CDR1 is SGHNT and CDR2 YENEEA. The ends lost 0 bases at V and 10 bases at J; junction bases unmatched: 14. This CDR3 has 17 residues.

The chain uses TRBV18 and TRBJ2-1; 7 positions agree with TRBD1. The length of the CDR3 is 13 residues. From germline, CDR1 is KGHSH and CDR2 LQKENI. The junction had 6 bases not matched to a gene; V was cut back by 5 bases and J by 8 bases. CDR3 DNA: TGTGCCAGCTCATCCAATCAGGGGGATGAGCAGTTCTTC. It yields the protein CASSSNQGDEQFF.

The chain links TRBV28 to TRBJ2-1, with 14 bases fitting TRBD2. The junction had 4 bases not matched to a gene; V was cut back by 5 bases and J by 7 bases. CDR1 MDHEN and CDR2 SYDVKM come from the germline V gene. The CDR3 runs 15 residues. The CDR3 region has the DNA TGTGCCAGCAGTCAAGGGACTAGCGGGAGAAATGAGCAGTTCTTC. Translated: CASSQGTSGRNEQFF.

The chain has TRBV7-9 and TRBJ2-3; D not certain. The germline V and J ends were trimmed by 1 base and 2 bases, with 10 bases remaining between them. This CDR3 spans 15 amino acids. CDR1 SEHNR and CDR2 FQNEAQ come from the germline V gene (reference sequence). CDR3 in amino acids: CASSLVGPLTDTQYF. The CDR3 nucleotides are TGTGCCAGCAGCTTAGTTGGCCCACTCACAGATACGCAGTATTTT.

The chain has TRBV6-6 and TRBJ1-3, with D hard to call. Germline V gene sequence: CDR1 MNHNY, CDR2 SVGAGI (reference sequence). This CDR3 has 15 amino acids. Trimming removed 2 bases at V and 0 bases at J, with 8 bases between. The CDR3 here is CASSYQQSSGNTIYF. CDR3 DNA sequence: TGTGCCAGCAGTTACCAGCAGAGCTCTGGAAACACCATATATTTT.

The DNA of the CDR3 is TGTGCCAGCAGCTTAGGGCCGGCCAATGAGCAGTTCTTC. It is translated as CASSLGPANEQFF. The V gene is TRBV7-2, the J gene TRBJ2-1; D unresolved. Per germline, CDR1 SGHTA and CDR2 FQGNSA. V lost 1 base, J lost 6 bases, and 7 bases lay in between. This CDR3 spans 13 amino acids.

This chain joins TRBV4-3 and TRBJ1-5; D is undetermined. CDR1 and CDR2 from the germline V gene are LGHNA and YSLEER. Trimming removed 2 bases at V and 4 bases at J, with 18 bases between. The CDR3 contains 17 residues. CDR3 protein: CASSQRYPPIGNQPQHF. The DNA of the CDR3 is TGCGCCAGCAGCCAAAGATACCCACCCATAGGAAATCAGCCCCAGCATTTT.

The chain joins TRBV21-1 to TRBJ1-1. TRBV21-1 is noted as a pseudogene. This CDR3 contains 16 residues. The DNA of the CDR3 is TGTGCCAGCAGCACTTCTTTATTCTCAATGGGCACTGAAGCTTTCTTT. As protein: CASSTSLFSMGTEAFF.

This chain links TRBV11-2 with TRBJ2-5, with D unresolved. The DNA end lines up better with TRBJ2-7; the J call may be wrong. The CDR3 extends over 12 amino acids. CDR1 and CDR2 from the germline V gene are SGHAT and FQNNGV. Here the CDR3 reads CASSLDRYEQYF. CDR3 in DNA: TGTGCCAGCAGCTTAGATAGGTACGAGCAGTACTTC.

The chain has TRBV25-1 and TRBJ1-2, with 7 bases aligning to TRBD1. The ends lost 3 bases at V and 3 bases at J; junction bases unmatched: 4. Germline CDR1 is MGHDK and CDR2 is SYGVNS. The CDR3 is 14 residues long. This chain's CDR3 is CASSEPGTDYGYTF. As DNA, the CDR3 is TGTGCCAGCAGTGAGCCCGGGACAGACTATGGCTACACCTTC.

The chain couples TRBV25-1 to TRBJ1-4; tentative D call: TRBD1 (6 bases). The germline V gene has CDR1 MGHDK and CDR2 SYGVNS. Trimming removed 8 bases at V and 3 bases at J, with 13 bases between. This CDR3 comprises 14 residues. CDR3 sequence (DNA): TGTGCCAGCTCCGAACAGGGACCTAATGAAAAACTGTTTTTT. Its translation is CASSEQGPNEKLFF.

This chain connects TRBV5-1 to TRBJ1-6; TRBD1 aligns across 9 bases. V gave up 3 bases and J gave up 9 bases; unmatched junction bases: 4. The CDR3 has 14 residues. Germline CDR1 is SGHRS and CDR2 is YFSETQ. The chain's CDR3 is CASSWTGVGSPLHF. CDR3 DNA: TGCGCCAGCAGCTGGACAGGGGTGGGTTCACCCCTCCACTTT. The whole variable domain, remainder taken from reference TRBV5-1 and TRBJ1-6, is KAGVTQTPRYLIKTRGQQVTLSCSPISGHRSVSWYQQTPGQGLQFLFEYFSETQRNKGNFPGRFSGRQFSNSRSEMNVSTLELGDSALYLCASSWTGVGSPLHFGNGTRLTVT.

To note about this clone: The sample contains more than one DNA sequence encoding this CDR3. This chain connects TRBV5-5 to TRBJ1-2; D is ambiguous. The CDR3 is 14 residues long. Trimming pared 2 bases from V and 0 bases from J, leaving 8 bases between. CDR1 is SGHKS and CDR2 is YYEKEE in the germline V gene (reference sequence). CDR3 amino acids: CASSFDTSNYGYTF. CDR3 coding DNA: TGTGCCAGCAGCTTCGACACTTCTAACTATGGCTACACCTTC. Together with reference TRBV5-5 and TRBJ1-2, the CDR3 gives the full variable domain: DAGVTQSPTHLIKTRGQQVTLRCSPISGHKSVSWYQQVLGQGPQFIFQYYEKEERGRGNFPDRFSARQFPNYSSELNVNALLLGDSALYLCASSFDTSNYGYTFGSGTRLTVV.

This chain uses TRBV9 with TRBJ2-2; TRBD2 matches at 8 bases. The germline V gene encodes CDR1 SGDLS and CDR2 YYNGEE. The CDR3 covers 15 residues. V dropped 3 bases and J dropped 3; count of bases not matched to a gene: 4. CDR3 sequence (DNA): TGTGCCAGCAGCGCGACTAGCGTCGACACCGGGGAGCTGTTTTTT. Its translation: CASSATSVDTGELFF.

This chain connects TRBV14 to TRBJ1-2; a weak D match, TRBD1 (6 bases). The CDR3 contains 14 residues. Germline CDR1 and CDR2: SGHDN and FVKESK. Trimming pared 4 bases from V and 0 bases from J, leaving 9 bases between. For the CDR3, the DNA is TGTGCCAGCAGCCCCCAGGGGCCTAACTATGGCTACACCTTC. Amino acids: CASSPQGPNYGYTF.

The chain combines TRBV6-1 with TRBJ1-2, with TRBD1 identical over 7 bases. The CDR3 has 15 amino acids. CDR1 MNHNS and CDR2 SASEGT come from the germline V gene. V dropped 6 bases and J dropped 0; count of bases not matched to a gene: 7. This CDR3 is CASRKDREANYGYTF. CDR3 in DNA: TGTGCCAGCAGGAAAGACAGGGAAGCTAACTATGGCTACACCTTC.

The CDR3 loop reads CASSPQGAGLGETQYF. CDR3 in DNA: TGTGCCAGCAGCCCCCAGGGGGCAGGGCTGGGAGAGACCCAGTACTTC. This rearrangement joins TRBV6-6 to TRBJ2-5; 8 positions agree with TRBD1. CDR1 MNHNY and CDR2 SVGAGI come from the germline V gene (reference sequence). Trimming took 6 bases from V and 4 from J; bases not matched to a gene: 13. The CDR3 loop spans 16 amino acids.